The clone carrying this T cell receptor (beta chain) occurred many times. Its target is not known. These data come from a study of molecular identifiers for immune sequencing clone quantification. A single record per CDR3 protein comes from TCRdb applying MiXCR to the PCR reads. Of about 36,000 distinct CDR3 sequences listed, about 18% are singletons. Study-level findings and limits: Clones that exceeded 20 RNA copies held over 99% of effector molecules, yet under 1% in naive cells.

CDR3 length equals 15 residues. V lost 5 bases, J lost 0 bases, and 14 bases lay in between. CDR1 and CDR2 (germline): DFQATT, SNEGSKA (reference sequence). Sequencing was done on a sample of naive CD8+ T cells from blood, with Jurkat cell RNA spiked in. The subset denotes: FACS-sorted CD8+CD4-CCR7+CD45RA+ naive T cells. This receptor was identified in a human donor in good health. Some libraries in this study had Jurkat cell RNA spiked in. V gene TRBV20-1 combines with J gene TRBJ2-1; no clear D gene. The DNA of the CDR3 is TGCAGTGCTGGACCCGGTCCGCCCTCCTACAATGAGCAGTTCTTC. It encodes CSAGPGPPSYNEQFF.